The 28 T cell receptor beta chains presented below share a single source sample, sequenced in a study of T cells after yellow fever vaccination. MiXCR, applied by TCRdb to the 5' RACE reads, yields one record per CDR3 protein. The sample records over 300,000 distinct CDR3 sequences, 3% to 4.5% being singletons. This sample comprised PBMCs, obtained on the day of the yellow fever booster vaccination. Receptors were obtained from a man between 18 and 29 years old who received the YFV17D yellow fever vaccine.

V usage is TRBV19 and J usage is TRBJ2-5; D unresolved. CDR1 LNHDA and CDR2 SQIVND come from the germline V gene (reference sequence). Trimming shortened V by 5 bases and J by 4 bases, and 8 bases separated the two germline ends. The CDR3 has 12 residues. CDR3 coding DNA: TGTGCCAGTAGTTCGAGTTCAGAGACCCAGTACTTC. Protein: CASSSSSETQYF.

The genes are TRBV19 and TRBJ2-1; 10 bases agree with TRBD2. Germline CDR1 LNHDA, CDR2 SQIVND (reference sequence). J was trimmed by 9 bases and V by 9 bases; bases with no gene match: 8. The CDR3 sequence is 13 residues long. For the CDR3, the DNA is TGTGCCAGCAGTCAGCGGGGGGGCAGTGAGCAGTTCTTC. Protein product: CASSQRGGSEQFF.

This clonotype turned up a few times. This chain connects TRBV24-1 to TRBJ2-1, with TRBD1 identical over 7 bases. Germline lookup yields CDR1 KGHDR and CDR2 SFDVKD. CDR3 length: 16 residues. Germline trimming cut 4 bases from V and 5 bases from J; bases unmatched to any gene: 10. The CDR3 nucleotides are TGTGCCACCAGTGAAGCACTCGAGGGGGCGAACAATGAGCAGTTCTTC. Protein sequence: CATSEALEGANNEQFF.

This clonotype was detected many times. The chain combines TRBV5-5 with TRBJ1-2, with 7 bases lining up with TRBD1. The length of the CDR3 is 14 residues. Germline V lookup: CDR1 SGHKS, CDR2 YYEKEE (reference sequence). The ends lost 4 bases at V and 4 bases at J; junction bases unmatched: 7. CDR3 in amino acids: CASSHEQGTYGYTF. The CDR3 nucleotides are TGTGCCAGCAGCCATGAACAGGGGACCTATGGCTACACCTTC. Based on the CDR3 plus reference TRBV5-5 and TRBJ1-2, the full variable domain is DAGVTQSPTHLIKTRGQQVTLRCSPISGHKSVSWYQQVLGQGPQFIFQYYEKEERGRGNFPDRFSARQFPNYSSELNVNALLLGDSALYLCASSHEQGTYGYTFGSGTRLTVV.

This clonotype was observed a handful of times. This sequence joins TRBV24-1 and TRBJ2-5; TRBD1 matches 7 bases. The ends lost 3 bases at V and 0 bases at J; junction bases unmatched: 9. Germline CDR1 KGHDR, CDR2 SFDVKD. The CDR3 length is 17 residues. The CDR3 region is CATSDKGGRNNQETQYF. The CDR3 DNA follows: TGTGCCACCAGTGATAAAGGGGGCCGGAACAACCAAGAGACCCAGTACTTC.

This clonotype was picked up many times. The chain employs TRBV6-2 or TRBV6-3 and TRBJ1-1; maybe TRBD1 (5 bases). This CDR3 has 14 residues. The germline gives CDR1 MNHEY, CDR2 SVGEGT. V gave up 6 bases and J gave up 4 bases, with 15 bases separating them. CDR3 sequence: CASRGRVGGTEAFF. DNA for the CDR3: TGTGCCAGCAGGGGAAGGGTTGGGGGCACTGAAGCTTTCTTT.

This clonotype was counted a few times. The chain uses TRBV12-5 and TRBJ2-3; 10 bases fit TRBD2. Trimming cost V 5 bases and J 6 bases; bases outside gene matches: 11. The CDR3 contains 16 residues. CDR1 is LGHNT, CDR2 FRNRAP, per germline. In DNA, the CDR3 is TGTGCTAGTGGTAACGGGATAGCGGGGGGCCCGGATACGCAGTATTTT. This encodes CASGNGIAGGPDTQYF.

This clonotype occurred many times. This chain links TRBV5-1 with TRBJ1-1; D uncertain. Germline CDR1 and CDR2: SGHRS and YFSETQ. V dropped 0 bases and J dropped 1 base, with 7 bases sitting between them. This CDR3 region has 14 residues. In DNA, the CDR3 is TGCGCCAGCAGCTTGGTCCCGGGGAACACTGAAGCTTTCTTT. It codes for CASSLVPGNTEAFF.

This clonotype occurred a few times. This chain links TRBV27 with TRBJ2-3; no clear D gene. Trimming stripped 6 bases from V and 2 bases from J, with 12 bases between. The CDR3 extends over 14 amino acids. Germline-derived CDR1 and CDR2 are MNHEY and SMNVEV (reference sequence). The CDR3 sequence: CASSRGPITDTQYF. The CDR3 nucleotides are TGTGCCAGCAGCCGAGGCCCTATCACAGATACGCAGTATTTT.

This clonotype was detected only a few times. The rearrangement uses TRBV7-2 and TRBJ2-7; D may correspond to TRBD1 or TRBD2 (5 bases each). Germline CDR1 and CDR2: SGHTA and FQGNSA. V gave up 3 bases and J gave up 0 bases, with 12 bases separating them. The CDR3 runs to 15 residues. CDR3 nucleotides: TGTGCCAGCAGCTTCTCGGTCGGGACCTCCTACGAGCAGTACGTC. It translates to CASSFSVGTSYEQYV.

This chain uses TRBV2 with TRBJ2-3; 9 bases align to TRBD1. The ends lost 5 bases at V and 6 bases at J; junction bases unmatched: 12. The germline V gene encodes CDR1 SNHLY and CDR2 FYNNEI. The CDR3 consists of 16 residues. CDR3 bases: TGTGCCAGCAGTCAGCCGGGACAGGGTGCGTCGGATACGCAGTATTTT. Its translation: CASSQPGQGASDTQYF.

This clonotype was seen many times. The V and J genes are TRBV11-2 and TRBJ2-5; TRBD2 matches at 8 bases. After removal of 6 bases from V and 5 bases from J, the junction contained 14 bases not matched to a gene. Germline values: CDR1 SGHAT, CDR2 FQNNGV. This CDR3 has 16 amino acids. CDR3 loop: CASRRPGREGWETQYF. The CDR3 nucleotides read TGTGCCAGCAGACGCCCGGGCCGGGAGGGCTGGGAGACCCAGTACTTC.

The V call is TRBV4-2, the J call TRBJ2-2; the D gene is possibly TRBD1 (6 bases). Deletions cut 0 bases from V and 6 bases from J, with 11 bases between. The CDR3 is 15 residues long. Germline V gene data show CDR1 as LGHNA and CDR2 as YNFKEQ. This chain's CDR3 is CASSQETGFAGELFF. The CDR3 nucleotides are TGTGCCAGCAGCCAAGAAACAGGGTTCGCCGGGGAGCTGTTTTTT.

This clonotype has a handful of counts. The gene calls are TRBV18 and TRBJ1-1, with D possibly TRBD1 on 5 matching bases. The germline gives CDR1 KGHSH, CDR2 LQKENI. V lost 6 bases and J lost 6, with 14 bases in between. The CDR3 sequence is 13 residues long. CDR3 sequence: CASSQQDESEAFF. CDR3 nucleotides: TGTGCCAGCTCGCAACAGGACGAGTCTGAAGCTTTCTTT.

This clonotype was seen ten or more times. V usage is TRBV12-3 or TRBV12-4 and J usage is TRBJ2-1, with D perhaps matching TRBD2 (5 bases). V was shortened by 2 bases and J by 8 bases, with 7 bases between the two germline ends. This CDR3 has 12 residues. CDR3 region: CASSLRGYEQFF. The DNA for the CDR3 is TGTGCCAGCAGTTTAAGAGGGTATGAGCAGTTCTTC.

This clonotype came up a few times. The V call is TRBV5-5, the J call TRBJ2-3; D possibly corresponds to TRBD1 (6 bases). This CDR3 contains 13 residues. Looked up from germline, CDR1 is SGHKS and CDR2 is YYEKEE (reference sequence). V was pared by 5 bases and J by 2 bases, with 9 bases between. CDR3 DNA sequence: TGTGCCAGCAGGACAGGACCCACAGATACGCAGTATTTT. Its translation is CASRTGPTDTQYF.

This clonotype was detected a few times. The genes are TRBV6-5 and TRBJ2-4, with D possibly matching TRBD1 (5 bases). The CDR3 sequence is 14 residues long. V gave up 7 bases and J gave up 0 bases, with 10 bases separating them. CDR1 is MNHEY and CDR2 is SVGAGI in the germline V gene. The CDR3 sequence is CASNDRLAKNIQYF. Here the CDR3 DNA reads TGTGCCAGCAACGACAGACTAGCCAAAAACATTCAGTACTTC.

In its sample, this clonotype was seen many times. This chain links TRBV6-2 or TRBV6-3 with TRBJ2-3, with D tentatively TRBD2 (6 bases). Per the germline V gene, CDR1 is MNHEY and CDR2 is SVGEGT. This CDR3 contains 15 residues. The ends were cut back, 8 bases at V and 2 bases at J, with 17 bases in the middle. As DNA, the CDR3 is TGTGCCAGCTCCCAACTAGCCCCGACCACAGATACGCAGTATTTT. As protein: CASSQLAPTTDTQYF.

This clonotype was seen ten or more times. The CDR3 here is CSARAPGRSELFF. The CDR3 nucleotides read TGCAGTGCTAGGGCGCCGGGACGATCGGAACTGTTTTTT. The J gene is TRBJ1-4, the V gene TRBV20-1; a possible D gene is TRBD1 (5 bases). The germline V and J ends were trimmed by 3 bases and 12 bases, with 17 bases remaining between them. The CDR3 is 13 amino acids. Germline V gene sequence: CDR1 DFQATT, CDR2 SNEGSKA (reference sequence).

This chain connects TRBV20-1 to TRBJ2-7; D is perhaps TRBD2 (5 bases). Germline V gene sequence: CDR1 DFQATT, CDR2 SNEGSKA (reference sequence). The CDR3 covers 14 residues. V was cut by 0 bases and J by 5 bases, with 14 bases left in between. CDR3 coding DNA: TGCAGTGCTAGAGATTCAACGGGGTTCGACGAGCAGTACTTC. This sequence encodes CSARDSTGFDEQYF.

This clonotype has only a few counts. This chain uses TRBV29-1 with TRBJ1-4, with a tentative D call TRBD1 (5 bases). Germline lookup yields CDR1 SQVTM and CDR2 ANQGSEA. The V and J ends lost 6 bases and 0 bases respectively, with 17 bases between them. This CDR3 region has 16 residues. The CDR3 DNA follows: TGCAGCGTGAGGGGTGGCGGAGACCCAACTAATGAAAAACTGTTTTTT. Protein: CSVRGGGDPTNEKLFF.

This clonotype was counted at least ten times. The chain links TRBV5-1 to TRBJ1-3; 11 bases agree with TRBD1. The CDR3 consists of 15 residues. V gave up 3 bases and J gave up 2 bases; unmatched junction bases: 1. In germline, CDR1 is SGHRS, CDR2 YFSETQ. The CDR3 nucleotides read TGCGCCAGCAGCTCGGGACAGGGGGCTGGAAACACCATATATTTT. It encodes CASSSGQGAGNTIYF.

This clonotype was counted ten times or more. This chain connects TRBV6-6 to TRBJ2-5; 9 nucleotides match TRBD2. With 2 bases clipped from V and 1 base from J, the junction kept 5 bases outside the gene matches. The CDR3 is 16 amino acids. The germline gives CDR1 MNHNY, CDR2 SVGAGI (reference sequence). CDR3 residues: CASSYIPSGVQETQYF. The CDR3 DNA sequence: TGTGCCAGCAGTTACATACCTAGCGGGGTCCAAGAGACCCAGTACTTC.

This clonotype was counted a few times. The rearrangement links TRBV14 to TRBJ2-2; 7 bases are a match to TRBD2. V dropped 0 bases and J dropped 7; count of bases not matched to a gene: 14. Germline CDR1 is SGHDN and CDR2 is FVKESK. The CDR3 is made up of 18 amino acids. CDR3 nucleotides: TGTGCCAGCAGCCAAGATCGGCCAGCGGGGAGGTCAGGCGGGGAGCTGTTTTTT. Protein sequence: CASSQDRPAGRSGGELFF.

There are many counts of this clonotype. The chain has TRBV24-1 and TRBJ2-2; D is undetermined. V shed 7 bases and J shed 4 bases, with 3 bases lying between them. The length of the CDR3 is 11 residues. Germline lookup yields CDR1 KGHDR and CDR2 SFDVKD. CDR3 DNA sequence: TGTGCCACCAGGCGCACCGGGGAGCTGTTTTTT. Translating gives CATRRTGELFF.

This clonotype was counted many times. This chain joins TRBV20-1 and TRBJ2-1; TRBD1 matches 10 bases. The CDR3 spans 12 residues. Germline trimming cut 8 bases from V and 8 bases from J; bases unmatched to any gene: 6. Germline lookup yields CDR1 DFQATT and CDR2 SNEGSKA (reference sequence). The CDR3 DNA reads as TGCAGTCCCGGGACAGGGGCTCATGAGCAGTTCTTC. It specifies CSPGTGAHEQFF.

The chain uses TRBV9 and TRBJ2-7; D is ambiguous. The CDR3 consists of 15 residues. Germline assignment: CDR1 SGDLS and CDR2 YYNGEE. Trimming removed 0 bases at V and 3 bases at J, with 13 bases between. CDR3 residues: CASSVAGVQDYEQYF. The CDR3 DNA reads TGTGCCAGCAGCGTAGCTGGGGTTCAGGACTACGAGCAGTACTTC.

The genes are TRBV29-1 and TRBJ1-4; D perhaps matches TRBD1 (6 bases). Trimming took off 1 base at V and 16 bases at J, with 19 bases between the two ends. Germline V gene data show CDR1 as SQVTM and CDR2 as ANQGSEA. The CDR3 runs to 13 residues. The CDR3 sequence is CSVEAARDTRRFF. In nucleotides, the CDR3 is TGCAGCGTTGAAGCCGCCCGGGACACTCGCCGGTTTTTT.